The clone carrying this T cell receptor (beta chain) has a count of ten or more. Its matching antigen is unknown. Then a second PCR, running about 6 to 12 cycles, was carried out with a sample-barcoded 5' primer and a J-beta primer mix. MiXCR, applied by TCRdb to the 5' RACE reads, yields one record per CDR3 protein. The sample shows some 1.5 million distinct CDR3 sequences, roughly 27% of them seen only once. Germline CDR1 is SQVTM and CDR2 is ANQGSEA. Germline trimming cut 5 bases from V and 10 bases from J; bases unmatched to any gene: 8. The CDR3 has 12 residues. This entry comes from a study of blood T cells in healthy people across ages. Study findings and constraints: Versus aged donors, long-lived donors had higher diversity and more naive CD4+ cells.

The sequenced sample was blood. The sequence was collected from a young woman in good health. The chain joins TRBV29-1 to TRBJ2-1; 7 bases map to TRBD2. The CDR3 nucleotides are TGCAGCGTTCGACTAGCAGGCGGCGAGCAGTTCTTC. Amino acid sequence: CSVRLAGGEQFF.